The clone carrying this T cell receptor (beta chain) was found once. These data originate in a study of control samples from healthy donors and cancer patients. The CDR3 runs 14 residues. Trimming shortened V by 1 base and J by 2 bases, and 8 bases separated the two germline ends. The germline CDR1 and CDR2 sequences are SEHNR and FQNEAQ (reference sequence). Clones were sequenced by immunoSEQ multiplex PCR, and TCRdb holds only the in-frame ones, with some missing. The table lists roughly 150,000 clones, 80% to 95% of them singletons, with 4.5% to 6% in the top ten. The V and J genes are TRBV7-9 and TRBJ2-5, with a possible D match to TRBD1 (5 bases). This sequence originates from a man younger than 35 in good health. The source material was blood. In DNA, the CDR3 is TGTGCCAGCAGCTTAGAACGGACACAAGAGACCCAGTACTTC. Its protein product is CASSLERTQETQYF.